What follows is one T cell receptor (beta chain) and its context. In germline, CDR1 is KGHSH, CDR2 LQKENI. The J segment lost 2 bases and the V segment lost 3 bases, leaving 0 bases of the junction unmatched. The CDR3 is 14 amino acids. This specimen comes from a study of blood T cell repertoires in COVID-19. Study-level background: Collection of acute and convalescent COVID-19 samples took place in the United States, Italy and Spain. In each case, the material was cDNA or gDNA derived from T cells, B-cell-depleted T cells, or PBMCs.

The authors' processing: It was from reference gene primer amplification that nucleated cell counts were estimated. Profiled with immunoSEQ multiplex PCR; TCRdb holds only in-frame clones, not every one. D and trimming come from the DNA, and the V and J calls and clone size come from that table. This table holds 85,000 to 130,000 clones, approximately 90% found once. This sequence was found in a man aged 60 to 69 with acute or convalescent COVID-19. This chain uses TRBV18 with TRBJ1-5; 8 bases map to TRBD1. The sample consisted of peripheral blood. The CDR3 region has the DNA TGTGCCAGCTCACCGGACAGGGGCAATCAGCCCCAGCATTTT. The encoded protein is CASSPDRGNQPQHF. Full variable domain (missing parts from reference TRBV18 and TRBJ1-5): NAGVMQNPRHLVRRRGQEARLRCSPMKGHSHVYWYRQLPEEGLKFMVYLQKENIIDESGMPKERFSAEFPKEGPSILRIQQVVRGDSAAYFCASSPDRGNQPQHFGDGTRLSIL.